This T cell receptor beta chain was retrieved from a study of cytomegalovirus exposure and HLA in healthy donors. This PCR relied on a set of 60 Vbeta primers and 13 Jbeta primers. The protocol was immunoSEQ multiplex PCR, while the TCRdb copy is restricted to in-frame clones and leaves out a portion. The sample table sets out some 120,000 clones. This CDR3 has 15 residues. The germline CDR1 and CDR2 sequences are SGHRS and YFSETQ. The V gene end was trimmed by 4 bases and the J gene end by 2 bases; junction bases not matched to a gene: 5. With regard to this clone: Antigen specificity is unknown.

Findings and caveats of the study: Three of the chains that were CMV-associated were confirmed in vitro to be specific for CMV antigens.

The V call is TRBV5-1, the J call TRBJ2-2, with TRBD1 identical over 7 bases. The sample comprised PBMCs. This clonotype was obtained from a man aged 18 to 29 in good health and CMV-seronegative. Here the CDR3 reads CASSVGQTNTGELFF. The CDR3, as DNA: TGCGCCAGCAGCGTGGGACAGACAAACACCGGGGAGCTGTTTTTT.